Presented here are 25 T cell receptor beta chains from one specimen sequenced in a study of cytomegalovirus exposure and HLA in healthy donors. 13 Jbeta primers and 60 Vbeta primers were used for the PCR. Generated by immunoSEQ multiplex PCR, the TCRdb table keeps only in-frame clones and is missing some. Counted here are some 180,000 clones, about four fifths occurring once; the ten biggest clones make up under 2%. Sample: PBMCs. The source of these receptors is a woman in her 30s in good health and CMV-seronegative.

The gene calls are TRBV5-4 and TRBJ2-5, with 11 bases that match TRBD2. The trim removed 5 bases at V and 3 bases at J, leaving 3 bases unmatched. CDR3 length: 14 amino acids. Germline lookup yields CDR1 SGHNT and CDR2 YYREEE (reference sequence). The CDR3 DNA sequence: TGTGCCAGCAGACAGGGACTAGCGGAAGAGACCCAGTACTTC. This gives the protein CASRQGLAEETQYF.

The CDR3 nucleotides are TGTGCCAGCAGCGTAGGCAGGGCCCCTCGGGAGACCCAGTACTTC. Encoded protein: CASSVGRAPRETQYF. J is TRBJ2-5 and V is TRBV9; TRBD1 is a possible D gene (5 bases). The CDR3 contains 15 residues. The germline gives CDR1 SGDLS, CDR2 YYNGEE. V lost 0 bases, J lost 5 bases, and 14 bases lay in between.

The J gene is TRBJ1-4, the V gene TRBV1. TRBV1 is marked as a pseudogene. CDR3 length: 16 residues. CDR3 nucleotides: TGCACCAGCAGCCAAGAATGGGGAGAGGGGGGGGAAAAACTGTTTTTT. As protein: CTSSQEWGEGGEKLFF.

This clone showed up just a few times. The rearrangement links TRBV19 to TRBJ2-5; D call uncertain. The CDR3 loop spans 13 amino acids. The V gene lost 4 bases and the J gene lost 5 bases, with 11 bases spanning the gap. Germline lookup yields CDR1 LNHDA and CDR2 SQIVND (reference sequence). The CDR3 loop is CASSTQVRETQYF. CDR3 nucleotides: TGTGCCAGTAGTACCCAAGTTCGGGAGACCCAGTACTTC.

The chain carries TRBV5-1 and TRBJ1-4; 10 nucleotides agree with TRBD1. This CDR3 has 16 residues. Germline V lookup: CDR1 SGHRS, CDR2 YFSETQ. V lost 2 bases to trimming and J lost 3 bases; unmatched junction nucleotides: 4. In DNA, the CDR3 is TGCGCCAGCAGCTTTGACAGGGGGCGGTCTAATGAAAAACTGTTTTTT. Translation gives CASSFDRGRSNEKLFF.

The chain has TRBV6-5 and TRBJ2-3; 7 bases map to TRBD2. The CDR3 sequence is 14 residues long. V dropped 1 base and J dropped 10; count of bases not matched to a gene: 8. CDR1 and CDR2 (germline): MNHEY, SVGAGI. CDR3 region: CASSYWAGEYPQYF. DNA for the CDR3: TGTGCCAGCAGTTACTGGGCGGGGGAATACCCGCAGTATTTT.

This chain joins TRBV4-2 and TRBJ2-7; D remains ambiguous. The germline V and J ends were trimmed by 5 bases and 5 bases, with 13 bases remaining between them. This CDR3 has 13 amino acids. Germline V gene lookup returns CDR1 LGHNA and CDR2 YNFKEQ. The chain's CDR3 is CASSAMSPHEQYF. The CDR3 DNA is TGTGCCAGCAGCGCAATGAGTCCCCACGAGCAGTACTTC.

The chain employs TRBV5-4 and TRBJ2-1; TRBD2 matches 9 bases. The V gene end was trimmed by 3 bases and the J gene end by 5 bases; junction bases not matched to a gene: 9. The CDR3 consists of 16 residues. CDR1 and CDR2 from the germline V gene are SGHNT and YYREEE (reference sequence). The chain's CDR3 is CASSSTGAGGNNEQFF. In DNA, the CDR3 is TGTGCCAGCAGCTCCACGGGTGCGGGGGGGAACAATGAGCAGTTCTTC. The whole variable domain, remainder taken from reference TRBV5-4 and TRBJ2-1, is ETGVTQSPTHLIKTRGQQVTLRCSSQSGHNTVSWYQQALGQGPQFIFQYYREEENGRGNFPPRFSGLQFPNYSSELNVNALELDDSALYLCASSSTGAGGNNEQFFGPGTRLTVL.

In its sample, this clone was seen a few times. The V gene is TRBV5-1, the J gene TRBJ1-3; D unclear. V lost 0 bases and J lost 0, with 10 bases in between. Germline V gives CDR1 SGHRS, CDR2 YFSETQ. The CDR3 spans 16 residues. CDR3 protein: CASSLDANPSGNTIYF. CDR3 coding DNA: TGCGCCAGCAGCTTGGATGCTAATCCCTCTGGAAACACCATATATTTT.

The gene calls are TRBV2 and TRBJ2-7, with TRBD2 matching 7 bases. The length of the CDR3 is 13 residues. Germline values: CDR1 SNHLY, CDR2 FYNNEI. V was clipped by 7 bases and J by 7 bases; unmatched bases: 10. CDR3: CASTVREGMEQYF. In DNA form, the CDR3 reads TGTGCCAGCACCGTTAGGGAGGGTATGGAGCAGTACTTC.

The gene calls are TRBV5-1 and TRBJ2-7; D not resolved. Germline lookup yields CDR1 SGHRS and CDR2 YFSETQ. This CDR3 region has 13 residues. V shed 0 bases and J shed 4 bases, with 8 bases lying between them. CDR3 amino acids: CASSLGSGYEQYF. The CDR3 DNA reads as TGCGCCAGCAGCTTGGGGTCCGGGTACGAGCAGTACTTC. The variable domain in full, completed from reference TRBV5-1 and TRBJ2-7, reads KAGVTQTPRYLIKTRGQQVTLSCSPISGHRSVSWYQQTPGQGLQFLFEYFSETQRNKGNFPGRFSGRQFSNSRSEMNVSTLELGDSALYLCASSLGSGYEQYFGPGTRLTVT.

This chain connects TRBV21-1 to TRBJ2-7; the table gives TRBD2 as D, unverified against the DNA. TRBV21-1 is recorded as a pseudogene. This CDR3 has 15 residues. The CDR3 bases are TGTGCCAGCAGCAAAGCGCGGGACCCCTCCTACGAGCAGTACTTC. It encodes CASSKARDPSYEQYF.

This clone occurred a few times. V gene TRBV2 combines with J gene TRBJ1-6; tentative D call: TRBD1 (6 bases). The CDR3 totals 16 residues. Deletions cut 11 bases from V and 0 bases from J, with 17 bases between. The germline gives CDR1 SNHLY, CDR2 FYNNEI. The CDR3: CASAGVESSYNSPLHF. DNA for the CDR3: TGTGCCTCAGCAGGGGTGGAAAGCTCCTATAATTCACCCCTCCACTTT.

The rearrangement uses TRBV6-6 and TRBJ1-2, with D perhaps TRBD1 (6 bases). From germline, CDR1 is MNHNY and CDR2 SVGAGI (reference sequence). This CDR3 contains 16 residues. V was trimmed by 2 bases and J by 1 base, leaving 14 bases between them. CDR3 nucleotides: TGTGCCAGCAGTTACCTGCTTAGGACAGATAACTATGGCTACACCTTC. Its protein is CASSYLLRTDNYGYTF.

The rearrangement links TRBV7-2 to TRBJ1-2; 8 bases agree with TRBD1. The J segment lost 8 bases and the V segment lost 3 bases, leaving 8 bases of the junction unmatched. The CDR3 runs to 14 residues. The germline V gene has CDR1 SGHTA and CDR2 FQGNSA. The DNA of the CDR3 is TGTGCCAGCAGCTTCCGACAGGGGATGGGCGGCTACACCTTC. Translating it yields CASSFRQGMGGYTF.

V and J are TRBV10-1 and TRBJ1-1; possibly TRBD1 for D (5 bases). Germline V gene data show CDR1 as WNHNN and CDR2 as SYGVQD (reference sequence). This CDR3 has 14 residues. V lost 4 bases and J lost 1, with 10 bases in between. CDR3 loop: CASSGDLGNTEAFF. CDR3 nucleotide sequence: TGCGCCAGCAGTGGGGACTTGGGGAACACTGAAGCTTTCTTT.

The chain combines TRBV4-3 with TRBJ2-1; 10 bases are shared with TRBD2. Looked up from germline, CDR1 is LGHNA and CDR2 is YSLEER. J lost 3 bases, V lost 4 bases, and 9 bases had no gene match. This CDR3 spans 17 amino acids. This CDR3 is CASSPRLAGGRYNEQFF. The DNA for the CDR3 is TGCGCCAGCAGCCCCCGTTTAGCGGGGGGCCGCTACAATGAGCAGTTCTTC.

The chain joins TRBV5-4 to TRBJ2-7, with TRBD1 as a possible D gene (5 bases). The CDR3 covers 12 residues. The germline V and J ends were trimmed by 2 bases and 11 bases, with 14 bases remaining between them. CDR1 and CDR2 from the germline V gene are SGHNT and YYREEE (reference sequence). The CDR3 region is CASSLGRGAEYF. The CDR3 DNA is TGTGCCAGCAGCTTAGGAAGGGGCGCAGAGTACTTC.

This clone was detected only a few times. The chain employs TRBV5-6 and TRBJ1-3; D not certain. The CDR3 covers 16 residues. V was shortened by 0 bases and J by 1 base, with 11 bases between the two germline ends. Looked up from germline, CDR1 is SGHDT and CDR2 is YYEEEE. The CDR3 spells CASSLVVEGSGNTIYF. The CDR3 coding sequence is TGTGCCAGCAGCTTGGTGGTGGAGGGATCTGGAAACACCATATATTTT. Supplemented by reference TRBV5-6 and TRBJ1-3, the full variable domain reads DAGVTQSPTHLIKTRGQQVTLRCSPKSGHDTVSWYQQALGQGPQFIFQYYEEEERQRGNFPDRFSGHQFPNYSSELNVNALLLGDSALYLCASSLVVEGSGNTIYFGEGSWLTVV.

This clone was detected only a few times. J is TRBJ1-3 and V is TRBV10-1; D is uncertain. The CDR3 spans 13 residues. The V and J ends lost 6 bases and 1 base respectively, with 7 bases between them. Germline V gives CDR1 WNHNN, CDR2 SYGVQD (reference sequence). For the CDR3, the DNA is TGCGCCAGCAGCGTCTCTTCTGGAAACACCATATATTTT. Amino acid sequence: CASSVSSGNTIYF.

A single count supports this clone. The gene calls are TRBV7-8 and TRBJ2-1; 16 bases align to TRBD2. Germline CDR1 SGHVS, CDR2 FQNEAQ. The CDR3 loop spans 18 amino acids. With 5 bases clipped from V and 8 bases from J, the junction kept 12 bases outside the gene matches. The CDR3 coding sequence is TGTGCCAGCAGCCTAACCGGGACTAGCGGGGGGGCCAGGGATGAGCAGTTCTTC. This encodes CASSLTGTSGGARDEQFF.

This clone was recorded only once. The chain is built from TRBV30 and TRBJ2-2, with 8 bases matching TRBD1. The CDR3 is made up of 15 amino acids. Germline V gene data show CDR1 as GTSNPN and CDR2 as SVGIG (reference sequence). The trim removed 3 bases at V and 1 base at J, leaving 4 bases unmatched. CDR3 sequence: CAWSAGTGNTGELFF. The CDR3 coding sequence is TGTGCCTGGAGCGCTGGGACAGGGAACACCGGGGAGCTGTTTTTT. Supplemented by reference TRBV30 and TRBJ2-2, the full variable domain reads SQTIHQWPATLVQPVGSPLSLECTVEGTSNPNLYWYRQAAGRGLQLLFYSVGIGQISSEVPQNLSASRPQDRQFILSSKKLLLSDSGFYLCAWSAGTGNTGELFFGEGSRLTVL.

The V call is TRBV9, the J call TRBJ1-3; D is perhaps TRBD1 (5 bases). CDR3 length: 15 residues. V gave up 4 bases and J gave up 0 bases, with 11 bases separating them. Germline loops: CDR1 SGDLS, CDR2 YYNGEE. CDR3 bases: TGTGCCAGCAGCCTAACAGGAGCCTCTGGAAACACCATATATTTT. Translating gives CASSLTGASGNTIYF.

V and J are TRBV5-1 and TRBJ2-7; 10 bases align to TRBD1. Germline CDR1 SGHRS, CDR2 YFSETQ. J lost 2 bases, V lost 3 bases, and 2 bases had no gene match. The CDR3 has 14 amino acids. CDR3 amino acids: CASSWDRGTYEQYF. DNA for the CDR3: TGCGCCAGCAGCTGGGACAGGGGAACCTACGAGCAGTACTTC.

This clone was found a few times. V usage is TRBV4-3 and J usage is TRBJ2-2; D is possibly TRBD1 (6 bases). The CDR3 has 16 residues. CDR1 and CDR2 from the germline V gene are LGHNA and YSLEER. V was pared by 0 bases and J by 3 bases, with 11 bases between. The CDR3 nucleotides read TGCGCCAGCAGCCAAGACCCGGCAGGGGACACCGGGGAGCTGTTTTTT. Amino acid sequence: CASSQDPAGDTGELFF.